Each of the 18 T cell receptor beta chains below was sequenced from the same sample in a study of shared clonotypes between healthy human individuals. TCRdb's copy holds only in-frame clones and misses some; the assay was immunoSEQ multiplex PCR. The table lists millions of clones, roughly 94% of them singletons. Sequencing was performed on naive CD4+ T cells sorted from blood. Stated subset: CD45RA+ positively selected. The receptors stem from a man in his late teens or twenties in good health.

J is TRBJ2-1 and V is TRBV5-1; 14 positions match TRBD2. CDR1 and CDR2 (germline): SGHRS, YFSETQ. V lost 0 bases and J lost 9; bases outside the gene matches: 11. CDR3 length: 18 residues. CDR3 protein: CASSLAPPGTSGRSEQFF. DNA of the CDR3: TGCGCCAGCAGCTTGGCCCCCCCCGGGACTAGCGGGAGAAGTGAGCAGTTCTTC.

The chain is built from TRBV9 and TRBJ2-1; D may be TRBD2 (6 bases). CDR1 and CDR2 (germline): SGDLS, YYNGEE. V was shortened by 4 bases and J by 3 bases, with 14 bases between the two germline ends. The CDR3 covers 15 residues. The CDR3 loop is CASSPSWGDYNEQFF. The CDR3 nucleotides are TGTGCCAGCAGCCCCTCCTGGGGGGACTACAATGAGCAGTTCTTC.

The chain combines TRBV9 with TRBJ2-2, with 13 bases identical to TRBD2. V trimming: 2 bases; J trimming: 4 bases; junction bases outside the gene matches: 8. CDR1 and CDR2 (germline): SGDLS, YYNGEE. This CDR3 has 18 residues. The DNA of the CDR3 is TGTGCCAGCAGCGTCGGACTAGCGGGGGAATCCTCCACCGGGGAGCTGTTTTTT. It encodes CASSVGLAGESSTGELFF.

The rearrangement uses TRBV18 and TRBJ2-1, with a tentative D call TRBD2 (6 bases). CDR1 and CDR2 from the germline V gene are KGHSH and LQKENI. CDR3 length equals 14 residues. Trimming pared 3 bases from V and 6 bases from J, leaving 12 bases between. The CDR3, as DNA: TGTGCCAGCTCACCTTCCTTGGGACTCAATGAGCAGTTCTTC. As protein: CASSPSLGLNEQFF.

The chain recombines TRBV6-5 with TRBJ1-2, with no clear D. Germline V gives CDR1 MNHEY, CDR2 SVGAGI. This CDR3 is 14 amino acids long. Trimming took 8 bases from V and 5 from J, leaving 18 bases between them. The DNA of the CDR3 is TGTGCCAGCCTTCCGACCAGACGCGGATATGGCTACACCTTC. The encoded protein is CASLPTRRGYGYTF.

The V and J genes are TRBV29-1 and TRBJ2-7; D unresolved. This CDR3 region has 13 residues. From germline, CDR1 is SQVTM and CDR2 ANQGSEA. The CDR3 region has the DNA TGCAGTGCCTCTCGGGCGGTTCTCGACGAGCAGTACTTC. This translates into CSASRAVLDEQYF.

The V and J genes are TRBV7-2 and TRBJ1-2; 8 bases map to TRBD1. The CDR3 runs 16 residues. Germline CDR1 is SGHTA and CDR2 is FQGNSA. V gave up 1 base and J gave up 1 base; unmatched junction bases: 5. The CDR3 spells CASSLGTGWVNYGYTF. The DNA of the CDR3 is TGTGCCAGCAGCTTAGGGACAGGGTGGGTTAACTATGGCTACACCTTC.

This clone was picked up a small number of times. The genes are TRBV6-1 and TRBJ1-3; no definite D call. V dropped 1 base and J dropped 0 bases, with 7 bases sitting between them. Germline loops: CDR1 MNHNS, CDR2 SASEGT. This CDR3 comprises 15 residues. The CDR3 DNA sequence: TGTGCCAGCAGTGAAGGCATATACTCTGGAAACACCATATATTTT. This codes for CASSEGIYSGNTIYF.

The gene calls are TRBV2 and TRBJ1-4, with D unresolved. CDR1 is SNHLY, CDR2 FYNNEI, per germline. Trimming removed 8 bases from V and 8 bases from J, with 18 bases in between. There are 14 residues in the CDR3. The CDR3 sequence is CASARLIVGEKLFF. In DNA form, the CDR3 reads TGTGCCAGCGCCCGACTTATAGTGGGCGAAAAACTGTTTTTT.

The rearrangement uses TRBV10-3 and TRBJ1-6; 8 bases align to TRBD1. This CDR3 contains 14 residues. The trim removed 4 bases at V and 6 bases at J, leaving 2 bases unmatched. The germline V gene has CDR1 ENHRY and CDR2 SYGVKD. The DNA for the CDR3 is TGTGCCATCAGTGTACAGGGGGGTAATTCACCCCTCCACTTT. This gives the protein CAISVQGGNSPLHF.

A note on this clone: Other nucleotide sequences from this sample produce the same CDR3. The chain employs TRBV18 and TRBJ2-5; D is perhaps TRBD2 (6 bases). V gave up 0 bases and J gave up 4 bases, with 9 bases separating them. The CDR3 length is 14 residues. Germline CDR1 KGHSH, CDR2 LQKENI. CDR3 region: CASSPPGGPETQYF. The CDR3 DNA reads as TGTGCCAGCTCACCACCGGGGGGTCCAGAGACCCAGTACTTC.

The rearrangement uses TRBV4-1 and TRBJ1-1; the D gene is possibly TRBD1 (5 bases). CDR1 is MGHRA, CDR2 YSYEKL, per germline. This CDR3 contains 14 residues. Trimming pared 4 bases from V and 1 base from J, leaving 10 bases between. CDR3 loop: CASSRGRGNTEAFF. Here the CDR3 DNA reads TGCGCCAGCAGCCGGGGACGGGGGAACACTGAAGCTTTCTTT.

The CDR3 DNA reads TGTGCCAGTAGTATTAGGGGACAGGGCTACACCGGGGAGCTGTTTTTT. It specifies CASSIRGQGYTGELFF. V gene TRBV19 combines with J gene TRBJ2-2; 9 bases agree with TRBD1. CDR1 LNHDA and CDR2 SQIVND come from the germline V gene (reference sequence). V dropped 3 bases and J dropped 3; count of bases not matched to a gene: 5. There are 16 residues in the CDR3.

The chain employs TRBV7-2 and TRBJ1-3; no clear D gene. Germline V lookup: CDR1 SGHTA, CDR2 FQGNSA. Trimming shortened V by 4 bases and J by 5 bases, and 6 bases separated the two germline ends. This CDR3 has 12 residues. CDR3 DNA sequence: TGTGCCAGCAGCTCACAGAGAAACACCATATATTTT. It codes for CASSSQRNTIYF.

The V call is TRBV5-1, the J call TRBJ2-1; 13 positions agree with TRBD2. Germline CDR1 reads SGHRS; CDR2 reads YFSETQ. Trimming cost V 6 bases and J 6 bases; bases outside gene matches: 6. The CDR3 totals 15 residues. DNA of the CDR3: TGCGCCAGCACCGTGGGACTAGCGGGACTCAATGAGCAGTTCTTC. Its translation: CASTVGLAGLNEQFF. The entire variable domain, with the rest obtained from reference TRBV5-1 and TRBJ2-1, is as follows: KAGVTQTPRYLIKTRGQQVTLSCSPISGHRSVSWYQQTPGQGLQFLFEYFSETQRNKGNFPGRFSGRQFSNSRSEMNVSTLELGDSALYLCASTVGLAGLNEQFFGPGTRLTVL.

As DNA, the CDR3 is TGTGCCAGCAGGCCGGGACTAGCGCCCAATGAGCAGTTCTTC. Residues: CASRPGLAPNEQFF. The rearrangement links TRBV6-5 to TRBJ2-1; 10 bases fit TRBD2. Germline-derived CDR1 and CDR2 are MNHEY and SVGAGI. V gave up 6 bases and J gave up 6 bases; unmatched junction bases: 5. The CDR3 extends over 14 amino acids.

The table lists this clone with a count of one. The J gene is TRBJ1-4, the V gene TRBV7-9; no definite D call. V was shortened by 1 base and J by 8 bases, with 17 bases between the two germline ends. Germline V gene data show CDR1 as SEHNR and CDR2 as FQNEAQ (reference sequence). The CDR3 is made up of 16 amino acids. The CDR3 spells CASSLGPRGQNEKLFF. The CDR3 nucleotides read TGTGCCAGCAGCTTAGGCCCGAGAGGCCAGAACGAAAAACTGTTTTTT.

The gene calls are TRBV10-3 and TRBJ2-1, with TRBD1 identical over 7 bases. The germline V gene encodes CDR1 ENHRY and CDR2 SYGVKD. V shed 7 bases, J shed 5 bases, and the junction held 8 bases outside the gene matches. This CDR3 has 14 residues. The CDR3 DNA sequence: TGTGCCATCACCCCGACAGGGAAGGACAATGAGCAGTTCTTC. Translated, it gives CAITPTGKDNEQFF.